Below are 25 T cell receptor beta chains sequenced from a single sample in a study of tumor-infiltrating lymphocytes in primary liver carcinoma. Using a constant-region primer together with ProtoScript II reverse transcriptase, TCR beta cDNA was made from 500 ng of total RNA. For TCR beta, libraries were produced by three nested multiplex PCR rounds using slightly modified ARM-PCR. Running roughly 10 cycles apiece, the first two PCR rounds relied on TRBV1-TRBV30 forward primers together with a C-beta reverse primer. TCRdb re-analysed the multiplex PCR reads in MiXCR, keeping a single row per CDR3 protein. The table has 150,000 to 200,000 distinct CDR3 sequences, 50% to 75% seen once. Extraction also yielded germline DNA, while blood RNA was obtained from unsorted whole blood. Sequenced input: peripheral blood. Receptors were obtained from a man aged 40-55 years with primary liver carcinoma and hepatitis B virus infection.

Details on this clonotype: This may be a read error: a much more frequent sequence differs by one nucleotide. This chain links TRBV6-5 with TRBJ2-1, with D perhaps TRBD2 (7 bases). The CDR3 consists of 18 residues. Trimming took 6 bases from V and 10 from J, leaving 31 bases between them. Germline CDR1 MNHEY, CDR2 SVGAGI. In nucleotides, the CDR3 is TGTGCCAGCAGGCAGGGGAATCGGGTAACGGGAGGACTTCGCGAGCAGTTCTTC. Protein sequence: CASRQGNRVTGGLREQFF.

This clonotype was detected a few times. J is TRBJ1-2 and V is TRBV6-5; D not resolved. Germline V CDR1 and CDR2: MNHEY, SVGAGI. The germline V and J ends were trimmed by 4 bases and 1 base, with 7 bases remaining between them. The CDR3 has 13 residues. The CDR3 nucleotides are TGTGCCAGCAGTTCCCGTGTTAACTATGGCTACACCTTC. Its protein product is CASSSRVNYGYTF.

A word on this clonotype: A much larger clone lies one base from this, so it may be a read error. The J gene is TRBJ2-5, the V gene TRBV11-2, with 16 bases matching TRBD2. Per germline, CDR1 SGHAT and CDR2 FQNNGV. The CDR3 totals 16 residues. The CDR3 nucleotides read TGTGCCAGCAGCAAGGGACTAGCGGGAGGGGGAGAGACCCACTACTTC. It codes for CASSKGLAGGGETHYF.

On this clonotype itself: Possible read error: a much larger clone is one base away. The chain joins TRBV6-5 to TRBJ1-1; TRBD1 matches at 10 bases. Per germline, CDR1 MNHEY and CDR2 SVGAGI. With V trimmed by 2 bases and J by 4 bases, 10 bases remained unmatched. The CDR3 contains 17 residues. CDR3 residues: CASSYHGQGGTITEAFF. In nucleotides, the CDR3 is TGTGCCAGCAGTTACCACGGACAGGGGGGGACGATCACTGAAGCTTTCTTT.

The chain recombines TRBV5-1 with TRBJ2-4, with 14 bases fitting TRBD2. CDR1 is SGHRS, CDR2 YFSETQ, per germline. Germline trimming cut 4 bases from V and 7 bases from J; bases unmatched to any gene: 7. The CDR3 loop spans 16 amino acids. The CDR3 DNA reads as TGCGCCAGCAGCACCGGGACTAGCGGGAGTGGGAACATTCAGTACTTC. Its protein product is CASSTGTSGSGNIQYF.

The chain carries TRBV29-1 and TRBJ1-3; weak D call: TRBD1 (5 bases). The germline CDR1 and CDR2 sequences are SQVTM and ANQGSEA. CDR3 length: 14 residues. V was cut by 5 bases and J by 5 bases, with 16 bases left in between. The CDR3: CSVTRRGRRNTIYF. In DNA form, the CDR3 reads TGCAGCGTTACCCGACGGGGGAGGCGAAACACCATATATTTT. Full variable domain (rest looked up from reference TRBV29-1 and TRBJ1-3): SAVISQKPSRDICQRGTSLTIQCQVDSQVTMMFWYRQQPGQSLTLIATANQGSEATYESGFVIDKFPISRPNLTFSTLTVSNMSPEDSSIYLCSVTRRGRRNTIYFGEGSWLTVV.

Comment on this clonotype: An end of the junction does not agree with germline; a read error may underlie this. V usage is TRBV5-4 and J usage is TRBJ2-7; 15 bases map to TRBD2. Germline CDR1 reads SGHNT; CDR2 reads YYREEE (reference sequence). The CDR3 totals 16 residues. The CDR3 region has the DNA TGTGCCAGCAGCTTGGTGGGGGGACTAGCGGGAGGCGAGCAGTGCTTC. Encoded protein: CASSLVGGLAGGEQCF. The whole variable domain, remainder taken from reference TRBV5-4 and TRBJ2-7, is ETGVTQSPTHLIKTRGQQVTLRCSSQSGHNTVSWYQQALGQGPQFIFQYYREEENGRGNFPPRFSGLQFPNYSSELNVNALELDDSALYLCASSLVGGLAGGEQCFGPGTRLTVT.

This clonotype showed up just a few times. V gene TRBV10-3 combines with J gene TRBJ2-1, with 16 bases fitting TRBD2. CDR3 length: 18 amino acids. Germline V CDR1 and CDR2: ENHRY, SYGVKD. The V segment lost 3 bases and the J segment 7 bases; nucleotides outside the gene matches: 9. The CDR3 spells CAISDSGTSGRARNEQFF. CDR3 DNA sequence: TGTGCCATCAGTGATTCCGGGACTAGCGGGAGGGCGAGAAATGAGCAGTTCTTC.

The chain joins TRBV6-1 to TRBJ2-6; TRBD2 matches at 7 bases. J gave up 0 bases and V 3 bases, and 5 bases lay outside the gene matches. This CDR3 has 17 amino acids. Per germline, CDR1 MNHNS and CDR2 SASEGT. CDR3 sequence reads: CASSESLAASGANVLTF. Here the CDR3 DNA reads TGTGCCAGCAGTGAGAGTCTAGCGGCCTCTGGGGCCAACGTCCTGACTTTC.

About this clonotype itself: Relative to the germline gene, one junction end is altered; a read error may explain this. This chain links TRBV11-2 with TRBJ2-7, with D perhaps TRBD2 (6 bases). Germline-derived CDR1 and CDR2 are SGHAT and FQNNGV. There are 13 residues in the CDR3. The CDR3 region is CAGSLGLFNEQYF. In DNA, the CDR3 is TGTGCCGGCAGCTTAGGACTATTCAACGAGCAGTACTTC. The complete variable domain, with remaining parts taken from reference TRBV11-2 and TRBJ2-7, reads EAGVAQSPRYKIIEKRQSVAFWCNPISGHATLYWYQQILGQGPKLLIQFQNNGVVDDSQLPKDRFSAERLKGVDSTLKIQPAKLEDSAVYLCAGSLGLFNEQYFGPGTRLTVT.

The V gene is TRBV11-2, the J gene TRBJ2-1; D gene ambiguous. The V end was cut by 8 bases, the J end by 6 bases, with 14 bases between. Germline-derived CDR1 and CDR2 are SGHAT and FQNNGV. The CDR3 has 13 residues. CDR3 region: CASGLLFANEQFF. CDR3 sequence (DNA): TGTGCCAGCGGCCTCCTTTTTGCCAATGAGCAGTTCTTC.

The chain combines TRBV7-9 with TRBJ1-1, with TRBD1 identical over 7 bases. V shed 5 bases, J shed 10 bases, and the junction held 16 bases outside the gene matches. The CDR3 totals 15 residues. Germline loops: CDR1 SEHNR, CDR2 FQNEAQ (reference sequence). The CDR3 here is CASSRGSDREVRAFF. CDR3 DNA sequence: TGTGCCAGCAGCCGGGGGAGCGACAGGGAGGTCAGAGCTTTCTTT.

This chain links TRBV5-1 with TRBJ2-1; 7 nucleotides line up with TRBD1. J was trimmed by 6 bases and V by 2 bases; bases with no gene match: 2. Looked up from germline, CDR1 is SGHRS and CDR2 is YFSETQ. The CDR3 has 13 residues. The CDR3 bases are TGCGCCAGCAGCTTAACAGGGGTCAATGAGCAGTTCTTC. It encodes CASSLTGVNEQFF.

This sequence joins TRBV14 and TRBJ2-2; D is unresolved. Germline V lookup: CDR1 SGHDN, CDR2 FVKESK. Trimming took off 0 bases at V and 2 bases at J, with 10 bases between the two ends. The CDR3 has 16 amino acids. CDR3 sequence: CASSQERAKNTGELFF. For the CDR3, the DNA is TGTGCCAGCAGCCAAGAAAGGGCCAAAAACACCGGGGAGCTGTTTTTT.

CDR3 nucleotides: TGCGCCAGCAGCCAAGATGGCACGGAGAAAAACATTCAGTACTTC. This encodes CASSQDGTEKNIQYF. This chain joins TRBV4-1 and TRBJ2-4; D gene ambiguous. The CDR3 contains 15 residues. V dropped 0 bases and J dropped 4 bases, with 10 bases sitting between them. CDR1 MGHRA and CDR2 YSYEKL come from the germline V gene.

The V gene is TRBV4-2, the J gene TRBJ2-1, with 10 bases that match TRBD2. CDR3 length equals 16 residues. Trimming took 4 bases from V and 4 from J; bases not matched to a gene: 7. CDR1 is LGHNA, CDR2 YNFKEQ, per germline. CDR3 protein: CASSRTAGGSYNEQFF. DNA for the CDR3: TGTGCCAGCAGCCGGACAGCGGGAGGGTCTTACAATGAGCAGTTCTTC.

The V gene is TRBV7-3, the J gene TRBJ1-1, with TRBD1 identical over 9 bases. V dropped 5 bases and J dropped 5; count of bases not matched to a gene: 3. The germline gives CDR1 SGHTA, CDR2 FQGTGA. The CDR3 loop spans 13 amino acids. CDR3 loop: CASSRTGETEAFF. In DNA form, the CDR3 reads TGTGCCAGCAGCCGGACAGGGGAGACTGAAGCTTTCTTT.

The rearrangement joins TRBV12-3 or TRBV12-4 to TRBJ2-3; D gene ambiguous. This CDR3 spans 14 amino acids. Trimming left V 6 bases short and J 4 bases short, with 14 bases between. The CDR3 region has the DNA TGTGCCAGCAGCGCGACCGAGCCCTCAGATACGCAGTATTTT. Translated: CASSATEPSDTQYF.

This clonotype was found a few times. The J gene is TRBJ1-5, the V gene TRBV10-3; D gene ambiguous. CDR1 is ENHRY, CDR2 SYGVKD, per germline. Between the trimmed V and J ends, which lost 3 bases and 6 bases, there was a span of 6 bases. CDR3 length: 12 residues. The CDR3 sequence is CAISEGSQPQHF. DNA of the CDR3: TGTGCCATCAGTGAAGGCAGTCAGCCCCAGCATTTT.

With regard to this clonotype: The conserved phenylalanine or tryptophan normally closing the CDR3 is absent here, so this likely arose from a read error. V and J are TRBV11-2 and TRBJ2-1, with no clear D. The germline V gene encodes CDR1 SGHAT and CDR2 FQNNGV. The CDR3 length is 13 residues. Trimming shortened V by 0 bases and J by 5 bases, and 5 bases separated the two germline ends. DNA for the CDR3: TGTGCCAGCAGCTTAGATTGCGACAATGAGCAGTTCATC. It specifies CASSLDCDNEQFI.

In the case of this clonotype: This may stem from a read error, because a much larger clone lies one nucleotide away. The V and J genes are TRBV29-1 and TRBJ2-1; 12 nucleotides match TRBD2. The V gene's germline CDR1 is SQVTM and CDR2 ANQGSEA. The CDR3 covers 17 residues. CDR3 amino acids: CSIERTSGKFSYNEQFF. CDR3 bases: TGCAGCATTGAACGGACTAGCGGGAAGTTCTCCTACAATGAGCAGTTCTTC.

In this sample, this clonotype turned up once. Germline is not matched at one junction end, which may reflect a read error. The chain carries TRBV6-5 and TRBJ2-6, with 11 bases that match TRBD2. The CDR3 runs 18 residues. Germline values: CDR1 MNHEY, CDR2 SVGAGI. The CDR3 protein is CASSLIAGGSAGANFLTF. Here the CDR3 DNA reads TGTGCCAGCAGTCTCATAGCGGGAGGGTCCGCGGGGGCCAACTTCCTGACTTTC.

This clonotype was seen repeatedly, ten times or more. The rearrangement uses TRBV11-2 and TRBJ1-5; D not certain. The CDR3 has 17 amino acids. Trimming removed 5 bases at V and 1 base at J, with 18 bases between. Germline values: CDR1 SGHAT, CDR2 FQNNGV. The CDR3 DNA reads as TGTGCCAGCAGCCCCGGGTCGGGCGGGGTAAGCAATCAGCCCCAGCATTTT. Translated, it gives CASSPGSGGVSNQPQHF.

J is TRBJ2-3 and V is TRBV6-6; D tentatively fits TRBD1 or TRBD2 (5 bases each). The CDR3 has 13 amino acids. Germline assignment: CDR1 MNHNY and CDR2 SVGAGI (reference sequence). V was pared by 8 bases and J by 7 bases, with 16 bases between. This CDR3 is CASGGAVGNTQYF. Here the CDR3 DNA reads TGTGCCAGCGGGGGAGCGGTCGGAAATACGCAGTATTTT.

This chain connects TRBV4-1 to TRBJ1-3, with D unclear. The ends were cut back, 0 bases at V and 4 bases at J, with 13 bases in the middle. There are 16 residues in the CDR3. Germline V gives CDR1 MGHRA, CDR2 YSYEKL. The CDR3 DNA reads TGCGCCAGCAGCCAAGATGAGCGCGGGATAGGAAACACCATATATTTT. It codes for CASSQDERGIGNTIYF.